This T cell receptor beta chain was captured by sequencing in a study of T-cell memory formation after mild COVID-19. Findings and caveats of the study: CM and EM subsets held most contracting CD4+ clones; EMRA held CD8+ ones.

This clonotype was detected many times. What it binds is not known. V shed 5 bases, J shed 2 bases, and the junction held 9 bases outside the gene matches. CDR1 SGHTA and CDR2 FQGNSA come from the germline V gene. This CDR3 contains 16 residues. TCRdb independently ran MiXCR on the 5' RACE reads; one entry per CDR3 protein. This sample yields about 14,000 distinct CDR3 sequences, of which about 21% are seen a single time; about half belongs to the top ten. Input material: PBMCs or a T cell subset sorted from them (not recorded which). This clonotype was sampled from an adult woman who had mild COVID-19 (a few samples of this study predate the infection). Cell type and time point are not known. The chain has TRBV7-2 and TRBJ2-1; 7 positions match TRBD1. CDR3 sequence: CASSAGTEFTYNEQFF. DNA of the CDR3: TGTGCCAGCAGCGCCGGGACAGAGTTTACCTACAATGAGCAGTTCTTC.